This T cell receptor beta chain was profiled in a study of early T cells in non-severe SARS-CoV-2 infection. V lost 2 bases, J lost 4 bases, and 5 bases stayed unmatched. Germline loops: CDR1 SGHRS, CDR2 YFSETQ. This CDR3 comprises 15 residues. One entry per CDR3 protein, called by TCRdb with MiXCR from the 5' RACE reads. The profile shows 60,000 to 65,000 distinct CDR3 sequences, around 13% of them singletons. The J gene is TRBJ2-3, the V gene TRBV5-1; 9 nucleotides align to TRBD2. The source is an adult who was a healthcare worker with PCR-confirmed SARS-CoV-2 infection or an uninfected control (not recorded which). The sequenced sample was whole blood. CDR3 coding DNA: TGCGCCAGCAGCTTCGCGGGAGGGCCCCCAGATACGCAGTATTTT. This translates into CASSFAGGPPDTQYF.